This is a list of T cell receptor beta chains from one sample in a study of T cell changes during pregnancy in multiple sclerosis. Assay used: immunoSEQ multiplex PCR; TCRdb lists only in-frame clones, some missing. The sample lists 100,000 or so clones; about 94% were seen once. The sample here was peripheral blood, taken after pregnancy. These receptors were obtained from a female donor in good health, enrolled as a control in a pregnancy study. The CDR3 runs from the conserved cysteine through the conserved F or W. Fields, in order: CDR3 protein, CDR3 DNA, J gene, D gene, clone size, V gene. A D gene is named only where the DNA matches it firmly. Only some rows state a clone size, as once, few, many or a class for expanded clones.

CASSLGESRSGYTF | TGTGCCAGCAGCTTAGGAGAGAGCAGGTCTGGCTACACCTTC | TRBJ1-2 | NA | NA | TRBV7-9
CASSLDRGAYNEQFF | TGTGCCAGCAGCTTAGACAGGGGGGCCTACAATGAGCAGTTCTTC | TRBJ2-1 | NA | NA | TRBV11-2
CASSLVPRVQAFYGYTF | TGTGCCAGCAGCTTAGTGCCCAGGGTGCAGGCCTTTTATGGCTACACCTTC | TRBJ1-2 | NA | NA | TRBV7-2
CASSPPARGETEAFF | TGTGCCAGCTCACCACCTGCCAGGGGAGAGACTGAAGCTTTCTTT | TRBJ1-1 | NA | NA | TRBV18
CASSQTVNQPQHF | TGCGCCAGCAGCCAAACAGTCAATCAGCCCCAGCATTTT | TRBJ1-5 | NA | NA | TRBV4-1
CASRGSNGELFF | TGTGCCAGCCGGGGTTCGAACGGGGAGCTGTTTTTT | TRBJ2-2 | NA | NA | TRBV10-3
CASSATEGNTIYF | TGTGCCAGCAGTGCGACAGAAGGAAACACCATATATTTT | TRBJ1-3 | NA | NA | TRBV27
CASSFVGTNLEQFF | TGTGCCAGTAGCTTCGTCGGGACTAACCTTGAGCAGTTCTTC | TRBJ2-1 | TRBD2 | NA | TRBV19
CASSLDFPGYGNTIYF | TGTGCCAGCAGCCTTGACTTCCCTGGGTATGGAAACACCATATATTTT | TRBJ1-3 | NA | NA | TRBV2
CASSERTGVLNTEAFF | TGTGCCAGCAGTGAACGGACGGGGGTTTTGAACACTGAAGCTTTCTTT | TRBJ1-1 | NA | NA | TRBV2
CASSEPTSASYNEQFF | TGTGCCAGCAGTGAACCAACTAGCGCCTCCTACAATGAGCAGTTCTTC | TRBJ2-1 | TRBD2 | NA | TRBV25-1
CATSRVGALSSGTYEQYF | TGTGCCACCAGCAGAGTGGGGGCGTTATCTAGCGGGACGTACGAGCAGTACTTC | TRBJ2-7 | TRBD2 | NA | TRBV15
CASSLEESRMVYEQYF | TGCGCCAGCAGCTTAGAGGAGTCTCGGATGGTCTACGAGCAGTACTTC | TRBJ2-7 | NA | NA | TRBV5-1
CASTVANEGQGEFF | TGTGCCAGCACTGTTGCCAACGAAGGACAGGGGGAGTTTTTC | TRBJ1-2 | TRBD1 | NA | TRBV2
CASSLDSYSAGELFF | TGCGCCAGCAGCTTGGACAGTTACTCGGCCGGGGAGCTGTTTTTT | TRBJ2-2 | NA | NA | TRBV5-1
CASRQWSGNTIYF | TGTGCCAGCAGACAATGGTCTGGAAACACCATATATTTT | TRBJ1-3 | NA | NA | TRBV7-2
CASSFFTSTDTQYF | TGTGCCAGCAGCTTTTTTACTAGCACAGATACGCAGTATTTT | TRBJ2-3 | NA | NA | TRBV5-4
CASSPRDTQYF | TGTGCCAGCAGCCCGCGGGATACGCAGTATTTT | TRBJ2-3 | NA | once | TRBV11-2
CASSFRASETYNEQFF | TGTGCCAGCAGCTTTCGGGCTAGCGAGACCTACAATGAGCAGTTCTTC | TRBJ2-1 | NA | NA | TRBV7-2
CASSVVGGQENTEAFF | TGTGCCAGCAGCGTAGTTGGAGGGCAAGAAAACACTGAAGCTTTCTTT | TRBJ1-1 | NA | NA | TRBV9
CASSHAGAGAYEQYF | TGCGCCAGCAGCCACGCGGGAGCGGGGGCCTACGAGCAGTACTTC | TRBJ2-7 | TRBD2 | NA | TRBV5-1
CASSRLGPSGNTIYF | TGTGCCAGCTCCCGTTTGGGGCCCTCTGGAAACACCATATATTTT | TRBJ1-3 | NA | NA | TRBV27
CASSDGSSYGYTF | TGCGCCAGCAGCGACGGGAGCTCCTATGGCTACACCTTC | TRBJ1-2 | NA | NA | TRBV5-1
CASSERGTTEAFF | TGTGCCAGCAGCGAAAGGGGAACCACTGAAGCTTTCTTT | TRBJ1-1 | NA | NA | TRBV2